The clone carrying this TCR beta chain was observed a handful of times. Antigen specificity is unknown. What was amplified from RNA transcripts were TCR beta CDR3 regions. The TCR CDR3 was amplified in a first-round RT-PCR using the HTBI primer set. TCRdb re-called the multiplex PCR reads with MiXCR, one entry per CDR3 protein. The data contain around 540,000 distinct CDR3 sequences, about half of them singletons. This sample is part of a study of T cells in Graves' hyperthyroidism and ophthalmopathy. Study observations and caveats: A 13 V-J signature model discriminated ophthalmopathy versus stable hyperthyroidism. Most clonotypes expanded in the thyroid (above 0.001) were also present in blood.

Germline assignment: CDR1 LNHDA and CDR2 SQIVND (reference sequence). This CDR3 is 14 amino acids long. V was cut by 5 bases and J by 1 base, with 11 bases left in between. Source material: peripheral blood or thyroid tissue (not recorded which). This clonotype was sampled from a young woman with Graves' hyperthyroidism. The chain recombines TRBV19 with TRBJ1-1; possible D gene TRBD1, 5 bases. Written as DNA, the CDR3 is TGTGCCAGTAGTGTCGTAGGGGCGAACACTGAAGCTTTCTTT. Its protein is CASSVVGANTEAFF.